A selection of T cell receptor beta chains follows, all from one sample in a study of cytomegalovirus exposure and HLA in healthy donors. Here immunoSEQ multiplex PCR was the method, and the copy in TCRdb shows in-frame clones only, minus some. The sample table sets out about 150,000 clones. Specimen: PBMCs. The receptors come from a woman aged 45-59 years in good health and CMV-seronegative. Both conserved end residues are part of each CDR3. Fields, in order: J gene, V gene, CDR3 protein.

TRBJ1-1 | TRBV6-1 | CATEGQGIGLAFF
TRBJ1-3 | TRBV5-1 | CASSARSTSGGNTIYF
TRBJ2-7 | TRBV20-1 | CSARRDYEQYF
TRBJ1-3 | TRBV7-2 | CASSPHPGGSGNTIYF
TRBJ2-1 | TRBV19 | CASSTTGSNEQFF
TRBJ1-6 | TRBV5-5 | CASSFRDTNSPLHF
TRBJ2-1 | TRBV28 | CASSEAGSYNEQFF
TRBJ2-7 | TRBV7-2 | CASSLVGGTGAYEQYF
TRBJ1-2 | TRBV9 | CASSATGNNYGYTF
TRBJ2-5 | TRBV7-9 | CASSPGGTIVETQYF
TRBJ2-7 | TRBV11-1 | CASSLESGAVTYEQYF